The rows below give T cell receptor beta chains drawn from one sample of a study of T cell repertoires in cytomegalovirus infection. From the reads, TCRdb called clonotypes with MiXCR, one entry per CDR3 protein. The sample includes approximately 300,000 distinct CDR3 sequences, around 25% of them seen just once. These receptors lack a known antigen. The sequencing here drew on cultured PBMCs, taken from culture after CMV antigen stimulation. The receptors were sampled from a human donor in good health (CMV status not recorded). Some clones in this sample may be carry-over from other donors' samples. The CDR3 runs from the conserved cysteine through the conserved F or W. A D gene is named only where the DNA matches it firmly. Some rows have no size entry. The others give once, few or many, or a class for an expanded clone.

V: TRBV7-9
size: few
J: TRBJ1-4
D: .
DNA: TGTGCCAGCAGCCCCCACAGGGATAGAAAGGAAAAACTGTTTTTT
CDR3: CASSPHRDRKEKLFF

V: TRBV7-8
size: few
J: TRBJ2-1
D: .
DNA: TGTGCCAGCAGCTTAGTACAGGGAGGGAATGAGCAGTTCTTC
CDR3: CASSLVQGGNEQFF

V: TRBV6-1
size: .
J: TRBJ1-4
D: TRBD1
DNA: TGTGCCAGCATCTTAGGGGGCGCGGGTGAAAAACTGTTTTTT
CDR3: CASILGGAGEKLFF

V: TRBV12-3/TRBV12-4
size: few
J: TRBJ2-6
D: TRBD1
DNA: TGTGCCAGCAGTTCGACAGGGTCCCTTAGAGTCCTGACTTTC
CDR3: CASSSTGSLRVLTF

V: TRBV29-1
size: .
J: TRBJ2-3
D: TRBD2
DNA: TGCAGCGCGACCCCCGCCGGGGGGGGCACAGATACGCAGTATTTT
CDR3: CSATPAGGGTDTQYF

V: TRBV10-3
size: many
J: TRBJ1-1
D: TRBD1
DNA: TGTGCCATCAGTGCTGGGAGGGGGCAAGGCACTGAAGCTTTCTTT
CDR3: CAISAGRGQGTEAFF

V: TRBV7-2
size: many
J: TRBJ2-7
D: TRBD2
DNA: TGTGCCAGCAGCTTCACCGGGACTATACCCTACGAGCAGTACTTC
CDR3: CASSFTGTIPYEQYF

V: TRBV30
size: .
J: TRBJ2-3
D: .
DNA: TGTGCCTGGGCGGGGACGCTAAGGGATACGCAGTATTTT
CDR3: CAWAGTLRDTQYF

V: TRBV6-2/TRBV6-3
size: .
J: TRBJ2-5
D: .
DNA: TGTGCCAGCAGTTCCAGGGACGGGGGAGAGACCCAGTACTTC
CDR3: CASSSRDGGETQYF

V: TRBV19
size: few
J: TRBJ2-7
D: .
DNA: TGTGCCAGTAGTGAACTCACAACCACAGGGAACTACGAGCAGTACTTC
CDR3: CASSELTTTGNYEQYF

V: TRBV7-9
size: few
J: TRBJ1-6
D: .
DNA: TGTGCCAGCAGCTTACTACAGGGCAGTTCACCCCTCCACTTT
CDR3: CASSLLQGSSPLHF

V: TRBV7-9
size: few
J: TRBJ1-2
D: .
DNA: TGTGCCAGCAGCCTTATTTCTGGGGGTGGCTACACCTTC
CDR3: CASSLISGGGYTF

V: TRBV7-2
size: .
J: TRBJ2-1
D: TRBD2
DNA: TGTGCCAGCGGAACTAGCGGGGGGTACAATGAGCAGTTCTTC
CDR3: CASGTSGGYNEQFF

V: TRBV7-2
size: many
J: TRBJ2-1
D: TRBD2
DNA: TGTGCCAGCAGCCGACTAGCGGGAGACCGTGGTGAGCAGTTCTTC
CDR3: CASSRLAGDRGEQFF

V: TRBV7-2
size: few
J: TRBJ2-5
D: .
DNA: TGTGCCAGCAGCTTCGGAACCCAAGAGACCCAGTACTTC
CDR3: CASSFGTQETQYF

V: TRBV28
size: .
J: TRBJ2-7
D: TRBD1
DNA: TGTGCCAGCAGGCCGCCAGGGACAGGGGTCTACGAGCAGTACTTC
CDR3: CASRPPGTGVYEQYF

V: TRBV4-3
size: .
J: TRBJ1-1
D: .
DNA: TGCGCCAGCAGCCAAGATAGTAGGACAAACACTGAAGCTTTCTTT
CDR3: CASSQDSRTNTEAFF

V: TRBV9
size: few
J: TRBJ1-2
D: TRBD1
DNA: TGTGCCAGCAGCGACCGGACAGGGGGCGCATACGGCGGCTACACCTTC
CDR3: CASSDRTGGAYGGYTF

V: TRBV7-6
size: few
J: TRBJ2-2
D: TRBD2
DNA: TGTGCCAGCAGCTTAGCGCGATTAGCGGGAGGTGGCACCGGGGAGCTGTTTTTT
CDR3: CASSLARLAGGGTGELFF

V: TRBV5-1
size: .
J: TRBJ2-3
D: TRBD2
DNA: TGCGCCAGCAGCTTGGATGGCGGGAGTTTGGATACGCAGTATTTT
CDR3: CASSLDGGSLDTQYF

V: TRBV6-6
size: .
J: TRBJ2-7
D: .
DNA: TGTGCCAGCACCGGACGAGCCTACAGGGTTCGGAACGAGCAGTACTTC
CDR3: CASTGRAYRVRNEQYF

V: TRBV20-1
size: .
J: TRBJ2-1
D: TRBD2
DNA: TGCAGTGCTAAAACGGGACTACCCTACAATGAGCAGTTCTTC
CDR3: CSAKTGLPYNEQFF